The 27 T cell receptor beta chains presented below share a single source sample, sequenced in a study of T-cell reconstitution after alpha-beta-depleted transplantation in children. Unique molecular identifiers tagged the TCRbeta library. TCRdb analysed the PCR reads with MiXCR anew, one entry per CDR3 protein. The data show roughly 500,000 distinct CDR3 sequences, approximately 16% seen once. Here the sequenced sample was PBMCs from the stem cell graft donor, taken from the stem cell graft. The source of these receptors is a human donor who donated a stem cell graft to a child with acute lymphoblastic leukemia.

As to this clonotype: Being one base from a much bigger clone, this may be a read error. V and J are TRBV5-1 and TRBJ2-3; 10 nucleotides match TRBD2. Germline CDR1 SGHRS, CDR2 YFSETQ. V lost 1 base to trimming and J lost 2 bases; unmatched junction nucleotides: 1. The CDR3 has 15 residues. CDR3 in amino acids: CASSLTSGTTDTQYF. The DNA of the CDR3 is TGCGCCAGCAGCTTGACTAGCGGGACCACAGATACGCAGTATTTT.

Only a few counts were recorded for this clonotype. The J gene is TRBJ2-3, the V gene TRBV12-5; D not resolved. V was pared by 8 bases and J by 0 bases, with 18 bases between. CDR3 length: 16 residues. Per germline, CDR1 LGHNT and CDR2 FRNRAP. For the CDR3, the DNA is TGTGCTAGTTCCCTAAGGAGCGTAACTAGCACAGATACGCAGTATTTT. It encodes CASSLRSVTSTDTQYF.

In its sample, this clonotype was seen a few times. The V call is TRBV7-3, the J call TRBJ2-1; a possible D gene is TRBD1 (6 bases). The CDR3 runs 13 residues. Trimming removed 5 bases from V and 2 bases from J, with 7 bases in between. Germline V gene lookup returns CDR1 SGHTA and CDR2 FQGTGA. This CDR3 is CASSQGPYNEQFF. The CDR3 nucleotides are TGTGCCAGCAGCCAGGGGCCCTACAATGAGCAGTTCTTC.

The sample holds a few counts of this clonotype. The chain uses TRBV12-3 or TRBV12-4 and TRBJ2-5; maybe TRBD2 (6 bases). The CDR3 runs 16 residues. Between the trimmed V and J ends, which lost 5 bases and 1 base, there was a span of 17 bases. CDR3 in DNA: TGTGCCAGCAGTCCACAGGAGGGTCGACTCCAAGAGACCCAGTACTTC. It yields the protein CASSPQEGRLQETQYF.

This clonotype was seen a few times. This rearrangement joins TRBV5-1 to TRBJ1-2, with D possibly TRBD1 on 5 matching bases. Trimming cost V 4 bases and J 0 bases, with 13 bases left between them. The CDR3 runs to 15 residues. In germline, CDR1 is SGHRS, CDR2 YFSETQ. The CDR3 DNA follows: TGCGCCAGCAGCGAACCGGGACTAGCTAACTATGGCTACACCTTC. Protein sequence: CASSEPGLANYGYTF.

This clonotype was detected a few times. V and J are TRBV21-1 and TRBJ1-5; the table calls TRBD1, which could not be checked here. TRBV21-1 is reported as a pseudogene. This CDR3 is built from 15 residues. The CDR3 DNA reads TGTGCCAGCAGCCAAACCGGGACAGAGAATCAGCCCCAGCATTTT. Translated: CASSQTGTENQPQHF.

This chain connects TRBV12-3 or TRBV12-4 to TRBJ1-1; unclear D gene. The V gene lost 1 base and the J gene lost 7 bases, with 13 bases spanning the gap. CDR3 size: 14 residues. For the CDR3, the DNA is TGTGCCAGCAGTTTAGTAACCCCCCGGGGTGAAGCTTTCTTT. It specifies CASSLVTPRGEAFF.

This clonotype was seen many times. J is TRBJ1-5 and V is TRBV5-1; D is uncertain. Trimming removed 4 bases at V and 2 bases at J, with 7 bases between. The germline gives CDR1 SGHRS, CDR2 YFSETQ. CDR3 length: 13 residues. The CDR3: CASSQAGNQPQHF. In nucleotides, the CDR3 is TGCGCCAGCAGCCAAGCGGGCAATCAGCCCCAGCATTTT.

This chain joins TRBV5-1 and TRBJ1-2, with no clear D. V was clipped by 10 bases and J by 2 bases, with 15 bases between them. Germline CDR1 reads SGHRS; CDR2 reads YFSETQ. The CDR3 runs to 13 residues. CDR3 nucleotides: TGCGCCTGTCGCCCGGAGCTCAACTATGGCTACACCTTC. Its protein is CACRPELNYGYTF.

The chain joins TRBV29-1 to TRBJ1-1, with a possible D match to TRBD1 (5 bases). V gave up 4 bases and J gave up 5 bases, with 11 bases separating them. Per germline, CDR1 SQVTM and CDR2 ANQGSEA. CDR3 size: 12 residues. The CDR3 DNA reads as TGCAGCGTTGGCGTGGGGGTTACTGAAGCTTTCTTT. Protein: CSVGVGVTEAFF.

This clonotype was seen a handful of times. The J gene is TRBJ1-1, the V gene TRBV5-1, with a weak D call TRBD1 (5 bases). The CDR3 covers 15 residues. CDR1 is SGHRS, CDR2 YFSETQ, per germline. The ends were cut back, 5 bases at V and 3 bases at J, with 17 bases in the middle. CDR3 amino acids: CASRGDAEAYTEAFF. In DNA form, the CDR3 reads TGCGCCAGCAGAGGGGATGCAGAGGCGTACACTGAAGCTTTCTTT.

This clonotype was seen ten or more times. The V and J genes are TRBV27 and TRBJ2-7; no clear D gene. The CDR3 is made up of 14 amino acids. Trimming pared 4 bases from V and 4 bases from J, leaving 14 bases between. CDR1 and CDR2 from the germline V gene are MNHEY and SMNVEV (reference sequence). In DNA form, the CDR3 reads TGTGCCAGCAGTTCCCCTTCGAGTTCATACGAGCAGTACTTC. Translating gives CASSSPSSSYEQYF.

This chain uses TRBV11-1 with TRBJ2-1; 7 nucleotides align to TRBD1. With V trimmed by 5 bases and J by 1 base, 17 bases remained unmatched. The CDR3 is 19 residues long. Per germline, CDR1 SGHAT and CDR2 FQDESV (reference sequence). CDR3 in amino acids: CASSPGTVTPLRSYNEQFF. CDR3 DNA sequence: TGTGCCAGCAGCCCAGGGACAGTTACTCCTTTACGGTCCTACAATGAGCAGTTCTTC. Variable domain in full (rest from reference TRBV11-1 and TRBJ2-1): EAEVAQSPRYKITEKSQAVAFWCDPISGHATLYWYRQILGQGPELLVQFQDESVVDDSQLPKDRFSAERLKGVDSTLKIQPAELGDSAMYLCASSPGTVTPLRSYNEQFFGPGTRLTVL.

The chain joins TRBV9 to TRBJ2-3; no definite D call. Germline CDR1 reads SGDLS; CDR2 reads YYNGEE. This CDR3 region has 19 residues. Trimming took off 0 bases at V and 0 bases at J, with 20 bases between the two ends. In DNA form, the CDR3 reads TGTGCCAGCAGCGTAGCCCCCGACTCAGGTGTGGCTAGCACAGATACGCAGTATTTT. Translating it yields CASSVAPDSGVASTDTQYF.

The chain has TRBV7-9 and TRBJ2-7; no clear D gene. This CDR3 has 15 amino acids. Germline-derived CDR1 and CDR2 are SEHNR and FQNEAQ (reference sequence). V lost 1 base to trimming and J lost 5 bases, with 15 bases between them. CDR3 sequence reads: CASSLELSSLNEQYF. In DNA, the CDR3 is TGTGCCAGCAGCTTAGAATTGTCTTCCCTGAACGAGCAGTACTTC.

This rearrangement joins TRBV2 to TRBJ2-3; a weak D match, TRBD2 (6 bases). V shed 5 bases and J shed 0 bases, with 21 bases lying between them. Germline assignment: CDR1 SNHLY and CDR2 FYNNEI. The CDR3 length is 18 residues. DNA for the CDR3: TGTGCCAGCAGTACCTACCCGGTAGCGGCCTCTAGCACAGATACGCAGTATTTT. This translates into CASSTYPVAASSTDTQYF. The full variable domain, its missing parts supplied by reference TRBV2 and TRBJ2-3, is EPEVTQTPSHQVTQMGQEVILRCVPISNHLYFYWYRQILGQKVEFLVSFYNNEISEKSEIFDDQFSVERPDGSNFTLKIRSTKLEDSAMYFCASSTYPVAASSTDTQYFGPGTRLTVL.

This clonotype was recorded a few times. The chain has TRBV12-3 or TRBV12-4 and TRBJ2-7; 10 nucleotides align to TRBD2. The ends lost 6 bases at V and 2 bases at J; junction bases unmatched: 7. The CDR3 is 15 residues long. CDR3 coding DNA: TGTGCCAGCAGGCCGGGTAGCGGGAGGCCCTACGAGCAGTACTTC. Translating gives CASRPGSGRPYEQYF.

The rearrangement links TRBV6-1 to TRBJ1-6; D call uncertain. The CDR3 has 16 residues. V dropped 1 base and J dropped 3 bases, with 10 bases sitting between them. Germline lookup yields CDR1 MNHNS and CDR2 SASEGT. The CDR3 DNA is TGTGCCAGCAGTGAAGATTCCGATCTCTATAATTCACCCCTCCACTTT. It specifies CASSEDSDLYNSPLHF.

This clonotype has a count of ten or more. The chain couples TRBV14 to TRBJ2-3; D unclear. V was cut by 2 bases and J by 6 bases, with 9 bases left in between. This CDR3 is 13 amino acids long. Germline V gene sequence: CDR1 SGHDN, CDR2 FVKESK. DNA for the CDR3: TGTGCCAGCAGCCAATACCCGGTTGATACGCAGTATTTT. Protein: CASSQYPVDTQYF.

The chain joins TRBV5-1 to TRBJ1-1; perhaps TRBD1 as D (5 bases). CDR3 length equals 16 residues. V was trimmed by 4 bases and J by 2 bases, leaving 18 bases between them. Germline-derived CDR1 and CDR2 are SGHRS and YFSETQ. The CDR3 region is CASSHLRDGFNTEAFF. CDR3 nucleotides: TGCGCCAGCAGCCACCTGCGGGACGGTTTTAACACTGAAGCTTTCTTT.

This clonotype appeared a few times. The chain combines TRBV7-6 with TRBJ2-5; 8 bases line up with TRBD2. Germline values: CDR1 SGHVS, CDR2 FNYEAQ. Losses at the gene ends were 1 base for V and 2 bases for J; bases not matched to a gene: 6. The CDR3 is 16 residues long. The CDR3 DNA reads TGTGCCAGCAGCTTAGATCCGGGAGGGGGTCAAGAGACCCAGTACTTC. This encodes CASSLDPGGGQETQYF.

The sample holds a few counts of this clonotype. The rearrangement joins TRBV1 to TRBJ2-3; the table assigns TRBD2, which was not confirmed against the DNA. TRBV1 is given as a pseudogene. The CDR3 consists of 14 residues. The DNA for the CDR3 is TGCACCAGCAGCGTCCTAGCGTCGGTAGATACGCAGTATTTT. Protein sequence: CTSSVLASVDTQYF.

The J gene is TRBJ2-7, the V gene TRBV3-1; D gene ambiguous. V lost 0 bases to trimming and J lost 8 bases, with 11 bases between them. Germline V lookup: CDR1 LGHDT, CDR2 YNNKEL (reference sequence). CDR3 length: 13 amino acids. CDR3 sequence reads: CASSQETPPKQYF. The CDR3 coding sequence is TGTGCCAGCAGCCAAGAAACCCCCCCCAAGCAGTACTTC.

CDR3 loop: CASSFLKVFIRVGNTEAFF. As DNA, the CDR3 is TGTGCCAGCAGCTTCCTCAAGGTTTTTATTCGTGTAGGGAACACTGAAGCTTTCTTT. The chain recombines TRBV11-1 with TRBJ1-1, with no clear D. This CDR3 spans 19 amino acids. V was cut by 3 bases and J by 1 base, with 24 bases left in between. Germline CDR1 and CDR2: SGHAT and FQDESV (reference sequence).

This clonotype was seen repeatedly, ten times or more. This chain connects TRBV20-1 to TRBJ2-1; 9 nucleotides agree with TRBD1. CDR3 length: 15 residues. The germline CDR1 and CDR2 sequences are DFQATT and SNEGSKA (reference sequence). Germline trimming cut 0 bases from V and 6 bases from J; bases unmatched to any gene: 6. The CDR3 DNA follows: TGCAGTGCTAGAGATTCGGGGACAGGGTTCAATGAGCAGTTCTTC. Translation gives CSARDSGTGFNEQFF.

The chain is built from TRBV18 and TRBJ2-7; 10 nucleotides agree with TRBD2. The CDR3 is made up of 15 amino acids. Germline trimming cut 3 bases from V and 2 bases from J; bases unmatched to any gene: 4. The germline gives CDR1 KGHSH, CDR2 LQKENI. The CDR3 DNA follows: TGTGCCAGCTCACCCGGACTAGCGGCGACCTACGAGCAGTACTTC. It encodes CASSPGLAATYEQYF.

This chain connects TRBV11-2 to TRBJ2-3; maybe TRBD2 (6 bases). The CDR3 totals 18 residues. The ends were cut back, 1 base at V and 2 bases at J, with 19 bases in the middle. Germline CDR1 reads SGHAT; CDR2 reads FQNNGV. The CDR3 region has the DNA TGTGCCAGCAGCTTAGGACCCGTTAGCGGCCGCTACACAGATACGCAGTATTTT. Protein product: CASSLGPVSGRYTDTQYF.